This TCR beta chain derives from a study of shared clonotypes between healthy human individuals. Study findings and constraints: Rarefaction curves obtained for sorted subsets showed sequencing incomplete despite large depth.

Germline V gene lookup returns CDR1 MNHEY and CDR2 SVGAGI. V lost 6 bases to trimming and J lost 1 base, with 9 bases between them. This CDR3 is built from 13 residues. Only in-frame clones appear in the TCRdb table, and some are missing; sequencing was by immunoSEQ multiplex PCR. The sample contains 730,000 or so clones, 72% of which appear only once. With regard to this clone: Antigen: not known.

Sequences were obtained from memory CD4+ T cells sorted from blood. Subset here: CD45RA-negative fraction. The genes are TRBV6-5 and TRBJ1-1, with a tentative D call TRBD1 (5 bases). This TCR was recovered from a woman aged 25 to 39 in good health. This CDR3 reads CASRGTENTEAFF. The CDR3, as DNA: TGTGCCAGCAGAGGGACGGAGAACACTGAAGCTTTCTTT.